The clone carrying this T cell receptor (beta chain) was observed a few times. Its antigen is unidentified. The sample originates from a study of naive and memory T cell subsets. General study results and limits: Naive repertoires, especially CD8, held a few larger clonotypes, possibly memory cells re-expressing CD45RA.

The beta constant-region primer was an equimolar mix of two oligonucleotides covering TRBC1 and TRBC2. Ligated cDNA was amplified by four rounds of PCR with nested alpha and beta constant-region primers and SP2. TCRdb reanalysed the UMI-ligation and nested PCR reads using MiXCR and keeps one entry per CDR3 protein. The sample shows more than 120,000 distinct CDR3 sequences, approximately 20% of them seen only once. The V end was cut by 3 bases, the J end by 4 bases, with 22 bases between. CDR1 and CDR2 from the germline V gene are WSHSY and SAAADI. The CDR3 consists of 17 residues. The receptor comes from a human donor in good health. Sequencing used naive CD8+ T cells from blood. The J gene is TRBJ2-7, the V gene TRBV10-2, with a tentative D call TRBD2 (5 bases). CDR3 nucleotides: TGCGCCAGCAGTGAATTAACTTCGGGCGGCGGGCGGTACGAGCAGTACTTC. This encodes CASSELTSGGGRYEQYF.